This entry concerns a single T cell receptor beta chain. These data come from a study of blood T cell repertoires in COVID-19. Whole-study context: In each case, the material was cDNA or gDNA derived from T cells, B-cell-depleted T cells, or PBMCs.

Clones were read by immunoSEQ multiplex PCR, and TCRdb kept only the in-frame ones, dropping some. The table records approximately 250,000 clones, more than 75% of them present only once. V was pared by 6 bases and J by 1 base, with 10 bases between. The CDR3 runs 14 residues. Looked up from germline, CDR1 is MNHEY and CDR2 is SMNVEV (reference sequence). The source is a man between 40 and 49 years old with acute or convalescent COVID-19. Input material: peripheral blood. The chain is built from TRBV27 and TRBJ1-3; the D gene is possibly TRBD1 (5 bases). CDR3 region: CASSKGLSGNTIYF. The CDR3 nucleotides are TGTGCCAGCAGCAAGGGGCTTTCTGGAAACACCATATATTTT.